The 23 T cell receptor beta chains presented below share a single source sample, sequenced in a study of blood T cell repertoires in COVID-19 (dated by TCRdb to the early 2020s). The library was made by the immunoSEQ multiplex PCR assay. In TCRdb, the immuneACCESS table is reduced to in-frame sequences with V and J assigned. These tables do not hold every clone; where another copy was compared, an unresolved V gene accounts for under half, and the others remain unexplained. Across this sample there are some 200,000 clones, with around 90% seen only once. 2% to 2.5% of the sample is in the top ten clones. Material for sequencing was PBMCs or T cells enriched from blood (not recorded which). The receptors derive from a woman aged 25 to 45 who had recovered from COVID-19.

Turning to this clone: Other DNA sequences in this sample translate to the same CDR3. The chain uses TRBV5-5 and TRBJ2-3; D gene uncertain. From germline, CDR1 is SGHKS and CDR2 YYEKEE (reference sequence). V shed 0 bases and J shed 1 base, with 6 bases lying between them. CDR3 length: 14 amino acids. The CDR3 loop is CASSLGHRTDTQYF. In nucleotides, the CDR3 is TGTGCCAGCAGCTTGGGACACCGCACAGATACGCAGTATTTT.

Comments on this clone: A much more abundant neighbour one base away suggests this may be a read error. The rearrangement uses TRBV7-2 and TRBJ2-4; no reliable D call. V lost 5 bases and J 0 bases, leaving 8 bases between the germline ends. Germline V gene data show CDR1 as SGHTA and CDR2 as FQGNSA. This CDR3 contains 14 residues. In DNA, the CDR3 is TGTGCCAGCAGCGCGACATTAGCCAAAAACATTCAGTACTTC. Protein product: CASSATLAKNIQYF.

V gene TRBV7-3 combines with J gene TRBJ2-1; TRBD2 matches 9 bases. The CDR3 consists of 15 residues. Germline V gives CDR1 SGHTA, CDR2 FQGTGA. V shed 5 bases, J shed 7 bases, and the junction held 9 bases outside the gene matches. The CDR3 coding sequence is TGTGCCAGCAGCCCCAGCGGGGGGCGGAGGAATGAGCAGTTCTTC. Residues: CASSPSGGRRNEQFF.

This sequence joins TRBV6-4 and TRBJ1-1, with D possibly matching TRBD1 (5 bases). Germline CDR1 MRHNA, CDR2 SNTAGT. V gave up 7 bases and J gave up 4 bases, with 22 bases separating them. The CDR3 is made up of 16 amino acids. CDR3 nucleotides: TGTGCCAGCACTATACTCCCTACAGGCTCAGGCACTGAAGCTTTCTTT. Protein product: CASTILPTGSGTEAFF.

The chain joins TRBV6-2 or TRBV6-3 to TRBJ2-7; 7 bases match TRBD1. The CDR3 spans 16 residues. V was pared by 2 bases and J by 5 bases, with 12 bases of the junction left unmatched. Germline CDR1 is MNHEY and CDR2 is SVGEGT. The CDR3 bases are TGTGCCAGCAGTTACCGACTTGGGGCAGGGGGACACGAGCAGTACTTC. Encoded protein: CASSYRLGAGGHEQYF.

CDR3 protein: CASSFPLAEQFF. The DNA of the CDR3 is TGCGCCAGCAGTTTTCCCTTAGCGGAGCAGTTCTTC. The chain has TRBV10-1 and TRBJ2-1; D may be TRBD2 (5 bases). Trimming removed 5 bases from V and 10 bases from J, with 12 bases in between. Germline V lookup: CDR1 WNHNN, CDR2 SYGVQD (reference sequence). The CDR3 length is 12 residues.

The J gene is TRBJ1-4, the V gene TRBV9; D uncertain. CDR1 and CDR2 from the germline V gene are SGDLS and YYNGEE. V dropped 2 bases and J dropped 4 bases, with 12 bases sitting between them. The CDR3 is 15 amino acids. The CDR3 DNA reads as TGTGCCAGCAGCGTTACCGGGAACCTTAATGAAAAACTGTTTTTT. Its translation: CASSVTGNLNEKLFF.

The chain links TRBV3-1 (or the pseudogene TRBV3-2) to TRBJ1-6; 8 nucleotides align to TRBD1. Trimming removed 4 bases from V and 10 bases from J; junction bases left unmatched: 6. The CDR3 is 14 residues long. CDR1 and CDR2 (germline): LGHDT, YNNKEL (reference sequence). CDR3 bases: TGTGCCAGCAGCCGGGGACAGGTGAACTCACCCCTCCACTTT. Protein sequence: CASSRGQVNSPLHF.

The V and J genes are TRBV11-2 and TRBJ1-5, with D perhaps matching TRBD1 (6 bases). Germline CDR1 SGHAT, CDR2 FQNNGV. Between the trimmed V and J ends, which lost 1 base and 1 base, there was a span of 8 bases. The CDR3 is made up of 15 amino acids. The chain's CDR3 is CASSLVRGSNQPQHF. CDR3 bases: TGTGCCAGCAGCTTAGTCAGGGGAAGCAATCAGCCCCAGCATTTT.

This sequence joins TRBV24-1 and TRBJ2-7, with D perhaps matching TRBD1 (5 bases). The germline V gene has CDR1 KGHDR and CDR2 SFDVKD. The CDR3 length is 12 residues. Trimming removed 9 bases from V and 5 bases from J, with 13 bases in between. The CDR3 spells CATSQASHEQYF. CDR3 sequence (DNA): TGTGCCACCTCACAGGCATCCCACGAGCAGTACTTC.

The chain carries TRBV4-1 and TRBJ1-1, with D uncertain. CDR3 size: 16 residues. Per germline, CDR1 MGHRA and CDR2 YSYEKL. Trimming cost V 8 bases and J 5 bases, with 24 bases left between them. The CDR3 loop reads CASGGLGFFESTEAFF. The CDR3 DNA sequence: TGCGCCAGCGGAGGGCTGGGTTTTTTTGAAAGTACTGAAGCTTTCTTT.

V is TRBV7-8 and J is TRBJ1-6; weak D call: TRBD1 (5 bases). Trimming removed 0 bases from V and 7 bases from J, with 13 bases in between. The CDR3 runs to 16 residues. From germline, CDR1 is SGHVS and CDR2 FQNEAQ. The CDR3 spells CASSLAGTGGNSPLHF. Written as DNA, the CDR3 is TGTGCCAGCAGCTTAGCCGGTACAGGTGGGAATTCACCCCTCCACTTT.

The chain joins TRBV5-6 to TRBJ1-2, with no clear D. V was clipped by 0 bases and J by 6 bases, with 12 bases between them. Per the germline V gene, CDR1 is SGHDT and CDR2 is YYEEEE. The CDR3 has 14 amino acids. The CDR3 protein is CASSLESGRDGYTF. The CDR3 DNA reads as TGTGCCAGCAGCTTGGAGTCAGGTAGAGATGGCTACACCTTC.

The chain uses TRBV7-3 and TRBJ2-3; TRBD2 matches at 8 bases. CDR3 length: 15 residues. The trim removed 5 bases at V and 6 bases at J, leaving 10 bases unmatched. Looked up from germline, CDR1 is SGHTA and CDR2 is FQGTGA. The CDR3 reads CASSPIGGAKDTQYF. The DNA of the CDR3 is TGTGCCAGCAGCCCTATCGGGGGGGCCAAGGATACGCAGTATTTT. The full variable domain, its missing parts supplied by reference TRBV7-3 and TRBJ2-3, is GAGVSQTPSNKVTEKGKYVELRCDPISGHTALYWYRQSLGQGPEFLIYFQGTGAADDSGLPNDRFFAVRPEGSVSTLKIQRTERGDSAVYLCASSPIGGAKDTQYFGPGTRLTVL.

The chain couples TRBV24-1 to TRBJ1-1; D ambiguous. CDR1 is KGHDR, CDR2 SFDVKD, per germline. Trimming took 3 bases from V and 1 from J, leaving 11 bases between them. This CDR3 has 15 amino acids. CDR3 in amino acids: CATSDTRGGNTEAFF. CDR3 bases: TGTGCCACCAGTGATACCCGAGGAGGGAACACTGAAGCTTTCTTT.

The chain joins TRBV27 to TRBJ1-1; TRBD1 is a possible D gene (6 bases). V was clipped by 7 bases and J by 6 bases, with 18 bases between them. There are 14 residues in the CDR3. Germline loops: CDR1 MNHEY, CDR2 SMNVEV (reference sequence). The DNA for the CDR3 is TGTGCCAGCAACGCCTACAGGGCTGACTCTGAAGCTTTCTTT. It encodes CASNAYRADSEAFF.

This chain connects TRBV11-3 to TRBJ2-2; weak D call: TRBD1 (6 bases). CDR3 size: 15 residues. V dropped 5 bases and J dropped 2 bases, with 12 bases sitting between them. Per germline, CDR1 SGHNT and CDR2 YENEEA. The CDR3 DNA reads TGTGCCAGCAGCCCGACGACAGGAAACACCGGGGAGCTGTTTTTT. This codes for CASSPTTGNTGELFF. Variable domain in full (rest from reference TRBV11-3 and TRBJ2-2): EAGVVQSPRYKIIEKKQPVAFWCNPISGHNTLYWYLQNLGQGPELLIRYENEEAVDDSQLPKDRFSAERLKGVDSTLKIQPAELGDSAVYLCASSPTTGNTGELFFGEGSRLTVL.

For the CDR3, the DNA is TGTGCCAGCAGCCAAGTCCTTTCCGCCCACTCTAGCACAGATACGCAGTATTTT. It encodes CASSQVLSAHSSTDTQYF. The rearrangement links TRBV3-1 (or the pseudogene TRBV3-2) to TRBJ2-3, with D unresolved. The germline CDR1 and CDR2 sequences are LGHDT and YNNKEL (reference sequence). This CDR3 has 18 residues. With 1 base removed from V and 0 bases from J, the gap between germline ends came to 17 bases.

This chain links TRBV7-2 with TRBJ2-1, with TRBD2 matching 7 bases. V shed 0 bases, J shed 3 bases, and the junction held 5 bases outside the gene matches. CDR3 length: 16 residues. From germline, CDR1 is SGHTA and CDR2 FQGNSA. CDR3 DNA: TGTGCCAGCAGCTTAGCAGTGGGGGGGGGCTACAATGAGCAGTTCTTC. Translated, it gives CASSLAVGGGYNEQFF.

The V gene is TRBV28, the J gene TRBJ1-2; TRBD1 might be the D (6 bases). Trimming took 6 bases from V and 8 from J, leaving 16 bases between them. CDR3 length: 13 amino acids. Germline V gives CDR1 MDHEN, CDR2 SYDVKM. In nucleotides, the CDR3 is TGTGCCAGCAGGGCAACAGGGAGGGGCGGCTACACCTTC. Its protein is CASRATGRGGYTF.

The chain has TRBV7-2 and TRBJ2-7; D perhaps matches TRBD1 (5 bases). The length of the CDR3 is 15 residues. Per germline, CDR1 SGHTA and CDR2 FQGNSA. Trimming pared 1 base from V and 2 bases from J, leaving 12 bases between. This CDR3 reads CASSLVSGQAYEQYF. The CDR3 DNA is TGTGCCAGCAGCTTAGTCTCAGGGCAGGCCTACGAGCAGTACTTC. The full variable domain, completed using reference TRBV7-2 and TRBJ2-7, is GAGVSQSPSNKVTEKGKDVELRCDPISGHTALYWYRQSLGQGLEFLIYFQGNSAPDKSGLPSDRFSAERTGGSVSTLTIQRTQQEDSAVYLCASSLVSGQAYEQYFGPGTRLTVT.

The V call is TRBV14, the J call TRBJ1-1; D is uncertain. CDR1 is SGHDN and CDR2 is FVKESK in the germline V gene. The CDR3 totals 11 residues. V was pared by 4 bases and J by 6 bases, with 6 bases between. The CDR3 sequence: CASSPGAEAFF. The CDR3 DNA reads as TGTGCCAGCAGCCCTGGAGCTGAAGCTTTCTTT.

Written as DNA, the CDR3 is TGTGCCACCAGTGACAGCAGGGGGCCTGGAAACACCATATATTTT. Translating gives CATSDSRGPGNTIYF. The chain employs TRBV24-1 and TRBJ1-3, with 8 bases fitting TRBD1. There are 15 residues in the CDR3. Germline loops: CDR1 KGHDR, CDR2 SFDVKD. V trimming: 4 bases; J trimming: 2 bases; junction bases outside the gene matches: 3.